A single T cell receptor beta chain is shown here with its context. Antigen unknown. The data were taken from a study of cytomegalovirus exposure and HLA in healthy donors. Study summary: A later analysis reported the 95 to 150 validation repertoires used the same platform as the approximately 670 first-cohort repertoires. The study's findings and limits: Reported performance of the classifier showed diagnosis of cytomegalovirus status with high specificity and sensitivity. Testing in vitro showed three CMV-associated chains specific for CMV antigens.

Germline V gene lookup returns CDR1 SGHNT and CDR2 YYREEE (reference sequence). The CDR3 sequence is 10 residues long. Trimming took off 8 bases at V and 11 bases at J, with 13 bases between the two ends. Measured with immunoSEQ multiplex PCR; TCRdb has only the in-frame clones, and not every one. Here the sample spans under 350,000 clones, approximately 83% being singletons. The donors were part of the validation cohort of fewer than 150 subjects. That cohort was separate from the first cohort, which comprised 500 to 850 subjects. The sequencing input was PBMCs. The J gene is TRBJ1-2, the V gene TRBV5-4; D gene ambiguous. This clonotype originated in a woman younger than 35 in good health and CMV-seronegative. The CDR3 reads CASPLEAYTF. DNA for the CDR3: TGTGCCAGTCCCCTCGAGGCATACACCTTC. The variable domain in full, completed from reference TRBV5-4 and TRBJ1-2, reads ETGVTQSPTHLIKTRGQQVTLRCSSQSGHNTVSWYQQALGQGPQFIFQYYREEENGRGNFPPRFSGLQFPNYSSELNVNALELDDSALYLCASPLEAYTFGSGTRLTVV.